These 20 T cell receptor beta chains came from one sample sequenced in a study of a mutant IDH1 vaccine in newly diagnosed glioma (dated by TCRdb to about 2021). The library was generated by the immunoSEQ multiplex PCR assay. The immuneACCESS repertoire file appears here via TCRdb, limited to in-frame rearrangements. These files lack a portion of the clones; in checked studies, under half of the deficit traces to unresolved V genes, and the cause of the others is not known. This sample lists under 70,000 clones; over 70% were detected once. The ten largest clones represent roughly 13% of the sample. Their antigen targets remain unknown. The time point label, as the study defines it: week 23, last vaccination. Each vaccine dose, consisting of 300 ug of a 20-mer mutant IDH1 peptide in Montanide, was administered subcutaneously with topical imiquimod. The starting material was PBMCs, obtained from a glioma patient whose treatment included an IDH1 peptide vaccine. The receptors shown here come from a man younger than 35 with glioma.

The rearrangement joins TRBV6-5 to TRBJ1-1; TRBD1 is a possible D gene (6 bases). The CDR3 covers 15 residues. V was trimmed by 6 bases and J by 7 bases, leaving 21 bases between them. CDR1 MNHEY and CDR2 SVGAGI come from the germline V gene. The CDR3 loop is CASRGQGPGWGEAFF. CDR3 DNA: TGTGCCAGCAGGGGGCAGGGGCCAGGGTGGGGTGAAGCTTTCTTT.

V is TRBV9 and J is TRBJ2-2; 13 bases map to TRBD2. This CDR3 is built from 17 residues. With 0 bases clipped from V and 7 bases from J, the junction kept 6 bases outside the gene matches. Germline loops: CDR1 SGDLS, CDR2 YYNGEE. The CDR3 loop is CASSVGTSGSVGGELFF. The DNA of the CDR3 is TGTGCCAGCAGCGTAGGGACTAGCGGGAGTGTTGGCGGGGAGCTGTTTTTT.

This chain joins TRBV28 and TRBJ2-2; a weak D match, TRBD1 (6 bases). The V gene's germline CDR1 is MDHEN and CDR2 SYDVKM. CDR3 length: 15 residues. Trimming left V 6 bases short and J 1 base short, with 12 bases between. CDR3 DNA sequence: TGTGCCAGCAGAACCGACAGGAGGAACACCGGGGAGCTGTTTTTT. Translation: CASRTDRRNTGELFF.

CDR3 protein: CASSPGTGSYEQYF. In DNA form, the CDR3 reads TGTGCCAGCTCACCCGGGACAGGGTCCTACGAGCAGTACTTC. The chain uses TRBV18 and TRBJ2-7, with 9 bases lining up with TRBD1. The CDR3 extends over 14 amino acids. Germline CDR1 and CDR2: KGHSH and LQKENI. After removal of 3 bases from V and 1 base from J, the junction contained 1 base not matched to a gene.

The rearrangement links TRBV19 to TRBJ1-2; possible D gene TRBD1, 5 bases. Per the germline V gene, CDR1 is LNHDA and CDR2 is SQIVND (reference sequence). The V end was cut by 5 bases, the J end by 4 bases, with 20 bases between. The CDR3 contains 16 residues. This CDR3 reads CASSQSLRASLYGYTF. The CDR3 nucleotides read TGTGCCAGTAGTCAATCCCTCAGGGCCTCCCTCTATGGCTACACCTTC.

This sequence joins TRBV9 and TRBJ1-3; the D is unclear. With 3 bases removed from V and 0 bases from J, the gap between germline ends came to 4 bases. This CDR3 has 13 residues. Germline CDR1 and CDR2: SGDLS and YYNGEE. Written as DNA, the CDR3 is TGTGCCAGCAGCGGGACCTCTGGAAACACCATATATTTT. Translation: CASSGTSGNTIYF. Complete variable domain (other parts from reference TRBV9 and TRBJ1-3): DSGVTQTPKHLITATGQRVTLRCSPRSGDLSVYWYQQSLDQGLQFLIQYYNGEERAKGNILERFSAQQFPDLHSELNLSSLELGDSALYFCASSGTSGNTIYFGEGSWLTVV.

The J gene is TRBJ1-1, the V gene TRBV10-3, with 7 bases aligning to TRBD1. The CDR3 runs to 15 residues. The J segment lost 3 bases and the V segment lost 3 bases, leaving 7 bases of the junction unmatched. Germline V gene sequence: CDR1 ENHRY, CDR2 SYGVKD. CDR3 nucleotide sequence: TGTGCCATCAGTGATCCGGGACAGACCTACACTGAAGCTTTCTTT. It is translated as CAISDPGQTYTEAFF.

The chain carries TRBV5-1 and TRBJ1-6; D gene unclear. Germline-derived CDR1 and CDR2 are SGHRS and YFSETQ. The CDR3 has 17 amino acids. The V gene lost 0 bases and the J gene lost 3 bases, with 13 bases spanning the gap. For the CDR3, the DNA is TGCGCCAGCAGCTTGGGTTCGGGCCTTTTCTATAATTCACCCCTCCACTTT. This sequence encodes CASSLGSGLFYNSPLHF.

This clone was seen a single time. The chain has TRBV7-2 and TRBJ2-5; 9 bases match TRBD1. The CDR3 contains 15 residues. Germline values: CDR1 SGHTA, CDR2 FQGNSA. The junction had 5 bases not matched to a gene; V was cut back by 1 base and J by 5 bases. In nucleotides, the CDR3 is TGTGCCAGCAGCTTAGTAACAGGGGGCAAGGAGACCCAGTACTTC. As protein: CASSLVTGGKETQYF.

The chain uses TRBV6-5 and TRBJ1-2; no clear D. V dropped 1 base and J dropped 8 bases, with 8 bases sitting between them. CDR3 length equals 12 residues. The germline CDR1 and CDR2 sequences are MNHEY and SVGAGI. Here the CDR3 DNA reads TGTGCCAGCAGTTACTTCGGAGGAGGCTACACCTTC. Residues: CASSYFGGGYTF.

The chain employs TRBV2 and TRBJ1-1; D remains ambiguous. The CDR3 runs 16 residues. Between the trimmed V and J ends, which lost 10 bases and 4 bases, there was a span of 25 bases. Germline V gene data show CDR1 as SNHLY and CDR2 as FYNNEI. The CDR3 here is CAIKDGIGFAGTEAFF. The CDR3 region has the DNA TGTGCCATCAAGGACGGGATCGGGTTTGCGGGCACTGAAGCTTTCTTT.

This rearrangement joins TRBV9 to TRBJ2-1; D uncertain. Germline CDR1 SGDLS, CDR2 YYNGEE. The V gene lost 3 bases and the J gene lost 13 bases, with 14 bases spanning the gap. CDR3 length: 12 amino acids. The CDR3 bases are TGTGCCAGCAGCGATGTCGGTACAGCCCAGTTCTTC. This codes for CASSDVGTAQFF.

The CDR3 sequence is CASSQDLGGSTDTQYF. The CDR3 nucleotides are TGCGCCAGCAGCCAAGATCTGGGGGGAAGCACAGATACGCAGTATTTT. J is TRBJ2-3 and V is TRBV4-3; a weak D match, TRBD2 (6 bases). The V and J ends lost 0 bases and 0 bases respectively, with 10 bases between them. The germline V gene has CDR1 LGHNA and CDR2 YSLEER. The CDR3 length is 16 residues.

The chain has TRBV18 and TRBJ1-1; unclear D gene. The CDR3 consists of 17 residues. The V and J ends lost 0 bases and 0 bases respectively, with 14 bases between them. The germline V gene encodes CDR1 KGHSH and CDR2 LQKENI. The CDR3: CASSPPGPRTLNTEAFF. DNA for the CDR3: TGTGCCAGCTCACCACCAGGCCCCCGCACTTTGAACACTGAAGCTTTCTTT.

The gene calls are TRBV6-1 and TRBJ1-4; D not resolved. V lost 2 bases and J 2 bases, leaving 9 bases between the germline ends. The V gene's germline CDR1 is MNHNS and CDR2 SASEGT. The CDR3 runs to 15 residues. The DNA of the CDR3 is TGTGCCAGCAGTGAAAAGGGTAGGACTAATGAAAAACTGTTTTTT. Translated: CASSEKGRTNEKLFF.

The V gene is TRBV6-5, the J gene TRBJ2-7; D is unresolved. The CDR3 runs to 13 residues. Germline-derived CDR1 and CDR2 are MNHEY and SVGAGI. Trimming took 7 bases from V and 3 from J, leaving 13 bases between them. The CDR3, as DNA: TGTGCCAGCACCTTCGCGAACGGCTACGAGCAGTACTTC. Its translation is CASTFANGYEQYF.

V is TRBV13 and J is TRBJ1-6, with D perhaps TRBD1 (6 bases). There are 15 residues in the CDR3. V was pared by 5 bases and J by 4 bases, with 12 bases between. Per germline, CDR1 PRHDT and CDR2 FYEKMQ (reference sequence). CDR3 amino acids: CASSQQGAYNSPLHF. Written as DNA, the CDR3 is TGTGCCAGCAGCCAACAGGGAGCGTATAATTCACCCCTCCACTTT.

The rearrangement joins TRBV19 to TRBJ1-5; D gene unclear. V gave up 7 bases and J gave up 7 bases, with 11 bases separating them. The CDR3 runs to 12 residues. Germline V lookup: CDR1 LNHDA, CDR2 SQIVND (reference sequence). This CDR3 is CASMEGRQPQHF. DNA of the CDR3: TGTGCCAGTATGGAGGGCCGGCAGCCCCAGCATTTT.

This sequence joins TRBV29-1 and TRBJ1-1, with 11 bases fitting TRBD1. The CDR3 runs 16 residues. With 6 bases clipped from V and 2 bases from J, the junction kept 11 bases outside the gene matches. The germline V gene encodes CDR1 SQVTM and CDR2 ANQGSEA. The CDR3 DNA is TGCAGCGTACGATCCCGGGACAGGGGGACCAACACTGAAGCTTTCTTT. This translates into CSVRSRDRGTNTEAFF.

Here the CDR3 reads CASSIGHRETFF. DNA of the CDR3: TGTGCCAGCAGCATCGGCCACAGGGAAACTTTCTTT. The rearrangement uses TRBV5-5 and TRBJ1-1, with a possible D match to TRBD1 (6 bases). The germline V and J ends were trimmed by 4 bases and 12 bases, with 16 bases remaining between them. Germline V gives CDR1 SGHKS, CDR2 YYEKEE (reference sequence). The CDR3 runs 12 residues.